Shown below are 17 T cell receptor beta chains from a single sample sequenced in a study of T cell responses to AZD1222 COVID-19 vaccine (TCRdb year 2021). Preparation of the library involved the immunoSEQ multiplex PCR assay. The immuneACCESS repertoire file appears here via TCRdb, limited to in-frame rearrangements. These files lack a portion of the clones; in checked studies, under half of the deficit traces to unresolved V genes, and the cause of the others is not known. For this sample there are more than 110,000 clones; 85% to 95% appear just once. In total, the top ten clones hold around 3% of the sample. Taken with the paper, the label for time point translates to: baseline before first vaccination. Sequencing used peripheral blood, obtained on day 0 of AZD1222 vaccination. These receptors originate from an adult in good health.

The CDR3 loop reads CASSRGWTNNEQFF. In DNA form, the CDR3 reads TGTGCCAGCAGCCGAGGATGGACGAACAATGAGCAGTTCTTC. This rearrangement joins TRBV14 to TRBJ2-1; D not resolved. V lost 4 bases, J lost 5 bases, and 12 bases lay in between. Germline CDR1 and CDR2: SGHDN and FVKESK. The CDR3 contains 14 residues.

The chain couples TRBV7-9 to TRBJ2-5, with D possibly being TRBD1 (5 bases). The germline gives CDR1 SEHNR, CDR2 FQNEAQ (reference sequence). With 5 bases removed from V and 7 bases from J, the gap between germline ends came to 11 bases. The CDR3 is made up of 12 amino acids. In nucleotides, the CDR3 is TGTGCCAGCAGCCCTGTAAGGGGGACCCAGTACTTC. Translation: CASSPVRGTQYF.

The V and J genes are TRBV10-3 and TRBJ2-5; TRBD2 aligns across 8 bases. The J call may not be correct, given that the DNA end is closer to TRBJ2-7. The CDR3 totals 13 residues. Germline V gene data show CDR1 as ENHRY and CDR2 as SYGVKD. The CDR3 sequence: CAIGSGRTGEQYF. In nucleotides, the CDR3 is TGTGCCATCGGGAGCGGGAGAACGGGCGAGCAGTACTTC.

V gene TRBV10-3 combines with J gene TRBJ2-2; D may be TRBD2 (6 bases). The CDR3 contains 15 residues. Trimming cost V 3 bases and J 6 bases, with 14 bases left between them. Germline V gene lookup returns CDR1 ENHRY and CDR2 SYGVKD. For the CDR3, the DNA is TGTGCCATCAGTGACCCATCGGGGGATTCCGGGGAGCTGTTTTTT. Translating gives CAISDPSGDSGELFF.

The chain links TRBV7-2 to TRBJ1-5; no clear D. Germline V lookup: CDR1 SGHTA, CDR2 FQGNSA. V was pared by 1 base and J by 6 bases, with 13 bases between. The CDR3 extends over 15 amino acids. CDR3 sequence reads: CASSLGLGEGQPQHF. The DNA for the CDR3 is TGTGCCAGCAGCTTAGGTTTAGGAGAAGGTCAGCCCCAGCATTTT.

The CDR3 loop is CASSQSGETQYF. The CDR3 DNA is TGTGCCAGCAGCCAATCTGGGGAGACCCAGTACTTC. The rearrangement uses TRBV3-1 (or the pseudogene TRBV3-2) and TRBJ2-5; no reliable D call. Germline loops: CDR1 LGHDT, CDR2 YNNKEL (reference sequence). The CDR3 length is 12 residues. The V end was cut by 2 bases, the J end by 5 bases, with 6 bases between.

J is TRBJ2-5 and V is TRBV6-2 or TRBV6-3; D may be TRBD1 (6 bases). Germline CDR1 and CDR2: MNHEY and SVGEGT. The CDR3 spans 13 residues. Trimming left V 5 bases short and J 2 bases short, with 9 bases between. CDR3 in DNA: TGTGCCAGCAGTAAGGGGGAGCAAGAGACCCAGTACTTC. Translation: CASSKGEQETQYF.

The V gene is TRBV12-5, the J gene TRBJ2-1; TRBD2 is a possible D gene (5 bases). The V end lost 6 bases, the J end lost 3 bases, and 18 bases lay between the germline ends. CDR1 and CDR2 (germline): LGHNT, FRNRAP. This CDR3 region has 16 residues. CDR3 amino acids: CASGNGDGGLYNEQFF. The CDR3 DNA is TGTGCTAGTGGAAACGGGGATGGCGGACTCTACAATGAGCAGTTCTTC.

The rearrangement joins TRBV28 to TRBJ1-1; D uncertain. CDR1 and CDR2 from the germline V gene are MDHEN and SYDVKM. Trimming stripped 4 bases from V and 5 bases from J, with 11 bases between. The CDR3 totals 13 residues. The CDR3 coding sequence is TGTGCCAGCAGTTCCTCTCAAGGGACTGAAGCTTTCTTT. It codes for CASSSSQGTEAFF.

The chain uses TRBV7-9 and TRBJ1-2; D remains unclear. V was cut by 1 base and J by 7 bases, with 13 bases left in between. This CDR3 has 14 residues. Germline values: CDR1 SEHNR, CDR2 FQNEAQ (reference sequence). Here the CDR3 DNA reads TGTGCCAGCAGCTTAGAGGAACTATATAGTGGCTACACCTTC. This sequence encodes CASSLEELYSGYTF.

The count of this clone is one. The chain couples TRBV5-1 to TRBJ2-1; D is possibly TRBD1 (5 bases). The germline V gene has CDR1 SGHRS and CDR2 YFSETQ. The CDR3 covers 13 residues. V was trimmed by 4 bases and J by 5 bases, leaving 10 bases between them. The CDR3 is CASSDGHNNEQFF. The CDR3 bases are TGCGCCAGCAGCGATGGACATAACAATGAGCAGTTCTTC. Full variable domain (rest looked up from reference TRBV5-1 and TRBJ2-1): KAGVTQTPRYLIKTRGQQVTLSCSPISGHRSVSWYQQTPGQGLQFLFEYFSETQRNKGNFPGRFSGRQFSNSRSEMNVSTLELGDSALYLCASSDGHNNEQFFGPGTRLTVL.

The J gene is TRBJ2-1, the V gene TRBV4-2; D unclear. Per the germline V gene, CDR1 is LGHNA and CDR2 is YNFKEQ. The V end was cut by 0 bases, the J end by 4 bases, with 13 bases between. The CDR3 is 16 residues long. The CDR3 sequence is CASSQDPMTGYNEQFF. CDR3 bases: TGTGCCAGCAGCCAAGATCCTATGACTGGTTACAATGAGCAGTTCTTC.

The chain has TRBV6-5 and TRBJ2-5, with 11 positions matching TRBD2. V was pared by 7 bases and J by 5 bases, with 6 bases of the junction left unmatched. This CDR3 has 14 amino acids. The germline V gene encodes CDR1 MNHEY and CDR2 SVGAGI. In nucleotides, the CDR3 is TGTGCCAGCACACGACTAGCGGGGCCGGAGACCCAGTACTTC. This codes for CASTRLAGPETQYF.

J is TRBJ1-5 and V is TRBV19; no reliable D call. Per germline, CDR1 LNHDA and CDR2 SQIVND (reference sequence). V was cut by 7 bases and J by 7 bases, with 11 bases left in between. The CDR3 has 12 amino acids. Here the CDR3 DNA reads TGTGCCAGTACGGGTAGCAGGCAGCCCCAGCATTTT. Protein sequence: CASTGSRQPQHF.

The V and J genes are TRBV24-1 and TRBJ2-1; no clear D. The V and J ends lost 9 bases and 1 base respectively, with 9 bases between them. This CDR3 contains 13 residues. From germline, CDR1 is KGHDR and CDR2 SFDVKD. The CDR3 nucleotides read TGTGCCACCCAAAAGTCTTCCTACAATGAGCAGTTCTTC. Residues: CATQKSSYNEQFF.

The chain carries TRBV6-2 or TRBV6-3 and TRBJ2-7; no clear D gene. The CDR3 sequence is 14 residues long. Trimming removed 0 bases at V and 3 bases at J, with 9 bases between. CDR1 is MNHEY, CDR2 SVGEGT, per germline. The CDR3 DNA is TGTGCCAGCAGTTACTCGCCCGAGAACTACGAGCAGTACTTC. Translated, it gives CASSYSPENYEQYF.

The V gene is TRBV9, the J gene TRBJ2-2; TRBD1 might be the D (6 bases). CDR1 is SGDLS and CDR2 is YYNGEE in the germline V gene. This CDR3 contains 15 residues. V lost 4 bases and J 5 bases, leaving 15 bases between the germline ends. The CDR3 loop is CASSLGGGETGELFF. The CDR3 region has the DNA TGTGCCAGCAGCTTAGGGGGTGGGGAGACCGGGGAGCTGTTTTTT. Combining the CDR3 with reference TRBV9 and TRBJ2-2 gives the whole variable domain DSGVTQTPKHLITATGQRVTLRCSPRSGDLSVYWYQQSLDQGLQFLIQYYNGEERAKGNILERFSAQQFPDLHSELNLSSLELGDSALYFCASSLGGGETGELFFGEGSRLTVL.